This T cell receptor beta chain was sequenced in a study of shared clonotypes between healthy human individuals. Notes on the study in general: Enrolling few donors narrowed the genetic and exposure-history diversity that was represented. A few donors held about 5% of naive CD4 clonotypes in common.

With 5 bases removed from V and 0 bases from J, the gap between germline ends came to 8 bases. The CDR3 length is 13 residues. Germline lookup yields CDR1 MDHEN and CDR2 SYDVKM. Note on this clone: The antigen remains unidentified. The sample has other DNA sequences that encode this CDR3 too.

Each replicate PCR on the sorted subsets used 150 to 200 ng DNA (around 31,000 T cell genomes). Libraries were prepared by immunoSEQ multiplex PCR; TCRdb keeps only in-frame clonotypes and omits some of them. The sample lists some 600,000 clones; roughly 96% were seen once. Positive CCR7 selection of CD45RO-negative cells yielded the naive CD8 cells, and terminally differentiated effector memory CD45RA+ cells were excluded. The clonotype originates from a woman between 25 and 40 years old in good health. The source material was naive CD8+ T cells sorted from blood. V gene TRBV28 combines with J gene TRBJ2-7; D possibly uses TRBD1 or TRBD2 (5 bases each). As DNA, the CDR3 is TGTGCCAGCAGTCCAGGGAGCTCCTACGAGCAGTACTTC. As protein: CASSPGSSYEQYF.